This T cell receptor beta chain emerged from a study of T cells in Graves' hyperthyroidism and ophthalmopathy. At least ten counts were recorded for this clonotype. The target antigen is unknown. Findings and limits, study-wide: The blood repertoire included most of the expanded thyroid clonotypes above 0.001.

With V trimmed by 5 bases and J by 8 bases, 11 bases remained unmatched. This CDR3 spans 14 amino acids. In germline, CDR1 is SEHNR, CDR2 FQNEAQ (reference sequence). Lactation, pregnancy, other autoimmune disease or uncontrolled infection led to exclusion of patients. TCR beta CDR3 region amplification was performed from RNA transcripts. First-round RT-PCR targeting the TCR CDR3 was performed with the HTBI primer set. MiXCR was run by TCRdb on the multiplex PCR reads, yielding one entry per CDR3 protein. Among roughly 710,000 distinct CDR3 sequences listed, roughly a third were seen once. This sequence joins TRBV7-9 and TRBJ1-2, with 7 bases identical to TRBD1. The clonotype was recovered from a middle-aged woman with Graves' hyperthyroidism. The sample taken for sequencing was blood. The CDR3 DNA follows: TGTGCCAGCAGCGCCCGACAGGGAGTGGGCGGCTACACCTTC. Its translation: CASSARQGVGGYTF. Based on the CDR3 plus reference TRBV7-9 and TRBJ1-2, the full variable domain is DTGVSQNPRHKITKRGQNVTFRCDPISEHNRLYWYRQTLGQGPEFLTYFQNEAQLEKSRLLSDRFSAERPKGSFSTLEIQRTEQGDSAMYLCASSARQGVGGYTFGSGTRLTVV.